A single sample gave rise to the 32 T cell receptor beta chains below, sequenced in a study of cytomegalovirus exposure and HLA in healthy donors. PCR involved 60 Vbeta and 13 Jbeta primers. This table comes from immunoSEQ multiplex PCR, and its TCRdb copy is limited to in-frame clones, with some not included. The table has 74,000 or so clones, 60% to 85% seen once. Sequences were obtained from PBMCs. These receptors originate from a male donor in good health and CMV-seropositive.

The chain has TRBV28 and TRBJ1-1; D remains ambiguous. This CDR3 is 15 amino acids long. Germline values: CDR1 MDHEN, CDR2 SYDVKM. The V and J ends lost 2 bases and 0 bases respectively, with 10 bases between them. In DNA form, the CDR3 reads TGTGCCAGCAGTTTACCAGGCACCTTGAACACTGAAGCTTTCTTT. Encoded protein: CASSLPGTLNTEAFF.

This clone has only a few counts. This chain connects TRBV28 to TRBJ1-2; possible D gene TRBD1, 5 bases. The V gene lost 5 bases and the J gene lost 5 bases, with 6 bases spanning the gap. The CDR3 has 11 amino acids. Per germline, CDR1 MDHEN and CDR2 SYDVKM. The CDR3 region has the DNA TGTGCCAGCAGTCGACAGTATGGCTACACCTTC. As protein: CASSRQYGYTF.

The rearrangement links TRBV30 to TRBJ2-7; 9 bases fit TRBD1. This CDR3 region has 15 residues. Germline V gene data show CDR1 as GTSNPN and CDR2 as SVGIG (reference sequence). Trimming cost V 2 bases and J 0 bases; bases outside gene matches: 5. The CDR3 DNA reads as TGTGCCTGGAGTTACAGGGGGCGAGTCTCCTACGAGCAGTACTTC. It encodes CAWSYRGRVSYEQYF.

This clone was seen a handful of times. This chain links TRBV4-1 with TRBJ1-2, with a tentative D call TRBD1 (6 bases). This CDR3 has 12 amino acids. The V gene's germline CDR1 is MGHRA and CDR2 YSYEKL. Trimming shortened V by 4 bases and J by 8 bases, and 11 bases separated the two germline ends. CDR3 in DNA: TGCGCCAGCAGCCGAGACAGGAAGGGCTACACCTTC. It is translated as CASSRDRKGYTF.

This clone was seen a single time. V usage is TRBV9 and J usage is TRBJ2-1; D is undetermined. V shed 0 bases and J shed 4 bases, with 5 bases lying between them. The CDR3 contains 13 residues. Germline CDR1 SGDLS, CDR2 YYNGEE. CDR3 DNA: TGTGCCAGCAGCGTAGAATATTACAATGAGCAGTTCTTC. It translates to CASSVEYYNEQFF.

The V and J genes are TRBV5-1 and TRBJ1-2; 8 bases are a match to TRBD1. Germline V lookup: CDR1 SGHRS, CDR2 YFSETQ. The CDR3 runs 16 residues. The J segment lost 1 base and the V segment lost 4 bases, leaving 9 bases of the junction unmatched. CDR3 in DNA: TGCGCCAGCAGCCCCAGACAGGGGCCGAATAACTATGGCTACACCTTC. It yields the protein CASSPRQGPNNYGYTF.

This chain joins TRBV7-6 and TRBJ2-7; tentatively, D is TRBD1 (5 bases). Germline CDR1 SGHVS, CDR2 FNYEAQ. This CDR3 has 15 amino acids. V was clipped by 4 bases and J by 8 bases, with 21 bases between them. The CDR3 DNA follows: TGTGCCAGCAGCTCCCTTGACAGTGGGTCTACGAAGCAGTACTTC. This encodes CASSSLDSGSTKQYF.

J is TRBJ2-5 and V is TRBV29-1; no clear D. Judging by the DNA end, TRBJ2-7 fits better; the J call may be wrong. The CDR3 covers 11 residues. CDR1 SQVTM and CDR2 ANQGSEA come from the germline V gene. CDR3 loop: CSVELGYEQYF. As DNA, the CDR3 is TGCAGCGTTGAATTGGGCTACGAGCAGTACTTC.

Worth noting for this clone: This same CDR3 is encoded by further DNA sequences in the sample. V and J are TRBV11-2 and TRBJ2-7; D is undetermined. This CDR3 is 16 amino acids long. Germline V gene sequence: CDR1 SGHAT, CDR2 FQNNGV. Trimming stripped 2 bases from V and 4 bases from J, with 18 bases between. The CDR3 reads CASSLIKQKAAYEQYF. The CDR3 nucleotides are TGTGCCAGCAGCTTAATTAAGCAGAAGGCGGCATACGAGCAGTACTTC.

This chain joins TRBV2 and TRBJ2-7; 12 bases are shared with TRBD1. Germline CDR1 is SNHLY and CDR2 is FYNNEI. V lost 4 bases to trimming and J lost 0 bases; unmatched junction nucleotides: 10. The CDR3 totals 18 residues. The CDR3 DNA follows: TGTGCCAGCAGTGTCCCCGGGACAGGGGGCCTCAGCTCCTACGAGCAGTACTTC. Its translation is CASSVPGTGGLSSYEQYF.

The chain joins TRBV7-9 to TRBJ1-2; no definite D call. The CDR3 consists of 15 residues. Germline values: CDR1 SEHNR, CDR2 FQNEAQ (reference sequence). Trimming took 5 bases from V and 4 from J, leaving 17 bases between them. DNA for the CDR3: TGTGCCAGCAGCCAGACCGATTCTAGTGTCTATGGCTACACCTTC. Its translation: CASSQTDSSVYGYTF.

The V call is TRBV7-9, the J call TRBJ2-1, with 11 bases fitting TRBD1. From germline, CDR1 is SEHNR and CDR2 FQNEAQ (reference sequence). The CDR3 has 15 residues. Unmatched junction bases numbered 11, after V lost 6 bases and J lost 10 bases. Written as DNA, the CDR3 is TGTGCCAGCAGTTTCTCGGACAGGGGGCCCCGGGAGCAGTTCTTC. It specifies CASSFSDRGPREQFF.

CDR3 in amino acids: CASSLSQGAGYEQYF. The DNA of the CDR3 is TGCGCCAGCAGCTTGTCCCAGGGGGCAGGGTACGAGCAGTACTTC. J is TRBJ2-7 and V is TRBV5-1; 8 bases are a match to TRBD1. V gave up 1 base and J gave up 4 bases; unmatched junction bases: 7. From germline, CDR1 is SGHRS and CDR2 YFSETQ. This CDR3 comprises 15 residues.

This clone was picked up one time. The chain recombines TRBV7-9 with TRBJ1-1, with D maybe TRBD1 (6 bases). This CDR3 comprises 16 residues. Trimming took off 4 bases at V and 3 bases at J, with 18 bases between the two ends. The germline CDR1 and CDR2 sequences are SEHNR and FQNEAQ (reference sequence). The CDR3 here is CASSSPRGGGDTEAFF. Written as DNA, the CDR3 is TGTGCCAGCAGCTCCCCTCGGGGAGGGGGGGACACTGAAGCTTTCTTT.

The rearrangement links TRBV9 to TRBJ2-3; 7 bases are a match to TRBD2. This CDR3 is built from 15 residues. J lost 3 bases, V lost 6 bases, and 10 bases had no gene match. Germline CDR1 is SGDLS and CDR2 is YYNGEE. CDR3 in amino acids: CASNPLRGKTDTQYF. In DNA form, the CDR3 reads TGTGCCAGCAACCCTTTGCGGGGGAAGACAGATACGCAGTATTTT. Full variable domain (rest looked up from reference TRBV9 and TRBJ2-3): DSGVTQTPKHLITATGQRVTLRCSPRSGDLSVYWYQQSLDQGLQFLIQYYNGEERAKGNILERFSAQQFPDLHSELNLSSLELGDSALYFCASNPLRGKTDTQYFGPGTRLTVL.

The rearrangement joins TRBV5-1 to TRBJ2-3; D is undetermined. This CDR3 contains 15 residues. V was cut by 4 bases and J by 2 bases, with 14 bases left in between. CDR1 and CDR2 from the germline V gene are SGHRS and YFSETQ. As DNA, the CDR3 is TGCGCCAGCAGCCGGATCGGGTCTACCACAGATACGCAGTATTTT. This translates into CASSRIGSTTDTQYF.

The chain links TRBV11-2 to TRBJ2-7; D is unresolved. The germline V and J ends were trimmed by 1 base and 2 bases, with 9 bases remaining between them. The CDR3 contains 14 residues. CDR1 is SGHAT and CDR2 is FQNNGV in the germline V gene. The CDR3 DNA is TGTGCCAGCAGCTTAGGTATGCGCGCCTACGAGCAGTACTTC. Its protein is CASSLGMRAYEQYF.

This clone occurred a few times. The rearrangement links TRBV7-3 to TRBJ2-1; the match to TRBD1 covers 9 bases. CDR3 length: 16 amino acids. Germline V gene lookup returns CDR1 SGHTA and CDR2 FQGTGA. The V segment lost 5 bases and the J segment 8 bases; nucleotides outside the gene matches: 13. CDR3 residues: CASSPRTGVLIHEQFF. CDR3 coding DNA: TGTGCCAGCAGCCCTCGGACAGGGGTCCTTATACATGAGCAGTTCTTC.

The CDR3 loop reads CASSFNYEQYF. Here the CDR3 DNA reads TGTGCCAGCAGTTTCAATTACGAGCAGTACTTC. This sequence joins TRBV28 and TRBJ2-7; D is ambiguous. Trimming shortened V by 3 bases and J by 4 bases, and 4 bases separated the two germline ends. This CDR3 has 11 amino acids. Germline V gives CDR1 MDHEN, CDR2 SYDVKM.

The chain carries TRBV15 and TRBJ2-7, with 10 bases fitting TRBD2. CDR1 and CDR2 (germline): LNHNV, YYDKDF (reference sequence). The ends lost 0 bases at V and 4 bases at J; junction bases unmatched: 6. The CDR3 runs 16 residues. CDR3 residues: CATSRDPASGGYEQYF. DNA for the CDR3: TGTGCCACCAGCAGAGATCCCGCTAGCGGGGGTTACGAGCAGTACTTC.

This chain links TRBV9 with TRBJ2-3; weak D call: TRBD2 (5 bases). From germline, CDR1 is SGDLS and CDR2 YYNGEE. Between the trimmed V and J ends, which lost 3 bases and 0 bases, there was a span of 11 bases. This CDR3 has 15 amino acids. CDR3 nucleotides: TGTGCCAGCAGCGGTAGCGTATTTAGCACAGATACGCAGTATTTT. This gives the protein CASSGSVFSTDTQYF. The whole variable domain, remainder taken from reference TRBV9 and TRBJ2-3, is DSGVTQTPKHLITATGQRVTLRCSPRSGDLSVYWYQQSLDQGLQFLIQYYNGEERAKGNILERFSAQQFPDLHSELNLSSLELGDSALYFCASSGSVFSTDTQYFGPGTRLTVL.

The chain couples TRBV29-1 to TRBJ1-2, with 9 bases aligning to TRBD1. Germline trimming cut 8 bases from V and 2 bases from J; bases unmatched to any gene: 6. There are 13 residues in the CDR3. Germline-derived CDR1 and CDR2 are SQVTM and ANQGSEA. CDR3 DNA: TGCAGCCCCTCCGGACAGGGGAACTATGGCTACACCTTC. This encodes CSPSGQGNYGYTF.

This chain links TRBV9 with TRBJ1-2; no firm D call. This CDR3 comprises 13 residues. V was clipped by 0 bases and J by 3 bases, with 6 bases between them. The V gene's germline CDR1 is SGDLS and CDR2 YYNGEE. Here the CDR3 reads CASSVAQDYGYTF. DNA for the CDR3: TGTGCCAGCAGCGTAGCGCAGGACTATGGCTACACCTTC.

The rearrangement joins TRBV11-2 to TRBJ1-2, with D perhaps TRBD1 (6 bases). V lost 6 bases, J lost 4 bases, and 9 bases lay in between. The V gene's germline CDR1 is SGHAT and CDR2 FQNNGV. This CDR3 spans 12 amino acids. For the CDR3, the DNA is TGTGCCAGCAGTTCAGGGGCCTATGGCTACACCTTC. Translating it yields CASSSGAYGYTF.

This clone was seen a single time. The V call is TRBV7-2, the J call TRBJ1-5; D ambiguous. Trimming stripped 5 bases from V and 4 bases from J, with 12 bases between. The CDR3 is made up of 14 amino acids. The germline gives CDR1 SGHTA, CDR2 FQGNSA. The CDR3 bases are TGTGCCAGCAGCGGAGGCGGTGTAAATCAGCCCCAGCATTTT. Protein product: CASSGGGVNQPQHF.

V usage is TRBV13 and J usage is TRBJ1-1; tentative D call: TRBD1 (6 bases). CDR1 is PRHDT and CDR2 is FYEKMQ in the germline V gene (reference sequence). V shed 5 bases and J shed 3 bases, with 22 bases lying between them. The CDR3 has 17 residues. The CDR3 spells CASSALGQSVLYTEAFF. CDR3 nucleotides: TGTGCCAGCAGCGCTTTGGGACAATCTGTCCTTTACACTGAAGCTTTCTTT.

The chain carries TRBV25-1 and TRBJ2-3, with a weak D call TRBD1 (5 bases). The V gene lost 6 bases and the J gene lost 4 bases, with 17 bases spanning the gap. This CDR3 has 15 residues. Germline CDR1 is MGHDK and CDR2 is SYGVNS. The chain's CDR3 is CASSRRQGISDTQYF. In DNA form, the CDR3 reads TGTGCCAGCAGCCGTCGGCAGGGAATATCAGATACGCAGTATTTT.

This rearrangement joins TRBV2 to TRBJ2-1; 9 nucleotides match TRBD2. The germline V gene has CDR1 SNHLY and CDR2 FYNNEI. The CDR3 runs to 15 residues. V shed 7 bases and J 6 bases; nucleotides not matched to a gene: 10. The CDR3 reads CASTQGREGLNEQFF. The CDR3 region has the DNA TGTGCCAGCACCCAAGGGCGGGAGGGCCTCAATGAGCAGTTCTTC.

V gene TRBV23-1 combines with J gene TRBJ1-1; a weak D match, TRBD1 (6 bases). TRBV23-1 is noted as an ORF with a role that remains uncertain. The CDR3 extends over 23 amino acids. Trimming removed 4 bases from V and 6 bases from J, with 42 bases in between. CDR3 in amino acids: CASSRAQSGTTKRTGKPDPEAFF. CDR3 bases: TGCGCCAGCAGTCGTGCCCAATCCGGGACAACAAAAAGAACAGGGAAACCTGATCCTGAAGCTTTCTTT.

Concerning this clone itself: Mismatch with germline at one junction end may stem from a read error. V gene TRBV10-3 combines with J gene TRBJ1-2; 9 bases align to TRBD1. The CDR3 contains 15 residues. In germline, CDR1 is ENHRY, CDR2 SYGVKD. The CDR3 region has the DNA TGTGCCATCAGTGACAGCCGGGACAGGGAGGATGGCTACCCCTTC. Translation gives CAISDSRDREDGYPF.

The count of this clone is one. This rearrangement joins TRBV28 to TRBJ2-5, with D perhaps TRBD2 (5 bases). V dropped 5 bases and J dropped 0 bases, with 13 bases sitting between them. The CDR3 totals 15 residues. The germline gives CDR1 MDHEN, CDR2 SYDVKM. The CDR3 bases are TGTGCCAGCAGTACCGCCTCGGGGTACCAAGAGACCCAGTACTTC. Its translation is CASSTASGYQETQYF.

The CDR3 here is CASSVTTTGAYEQYF. CDR3 DNA: TGTGCCAGCAGCGTTACTACTACAGGGGCCTACGAGCAGTACTTC. The chain couples TRBV7-2 to TRBJ2-7, with 7 bases that match TRBD1. The ends lost 5 bases at V and 2 bases at J; junction bases unmatched: 9. This CDR3 spans 15 amino acids. CDR1 is SGHTA, CDR2 FQGNSA, per germline.